The sequence of this T cell receptor (beta chain) was determined in a study of T cell responses to AZD1222 COVID-19 vaccine. Findings and caveats of the study: A mostly white British donor set with more females was recruited, and clonal diversity was possibly underestimated. Unmutated regions of variants are reportedly targeted by nearly half of spike-specific TCRs.

With regard to this clone: The target antigen is unknown.

The ends lost 3 bases at V and 0 bases at J; junction bases unmatched: 3. The CDR3 has 15 residues. Germline assignment: CDR1 SGHAT and CDR2 FQNNGV. Sequenced by immunoSEQ multiplex PCR; TCRdb stores in-frame clones only, minus some. This table holds roughly 100,000 clones, 90% found once. Sequencing was performed on peripheral blood, taken 28 days after the second AZD1222 dose. The clonotype originates from an adult who received the AZD1222 COVID-19 vaccine. The V gene is TRBV11-2, the J gene TRBJ2-3, with 7 nucleotides matching TRBD2. The CDR3 spells CASSFGGGSTDTQYF. The CDR3, as DNA: TGTGCCAGCAGCTTTGGGGGGGGTAGCACAGATACGCAGTATTTT.